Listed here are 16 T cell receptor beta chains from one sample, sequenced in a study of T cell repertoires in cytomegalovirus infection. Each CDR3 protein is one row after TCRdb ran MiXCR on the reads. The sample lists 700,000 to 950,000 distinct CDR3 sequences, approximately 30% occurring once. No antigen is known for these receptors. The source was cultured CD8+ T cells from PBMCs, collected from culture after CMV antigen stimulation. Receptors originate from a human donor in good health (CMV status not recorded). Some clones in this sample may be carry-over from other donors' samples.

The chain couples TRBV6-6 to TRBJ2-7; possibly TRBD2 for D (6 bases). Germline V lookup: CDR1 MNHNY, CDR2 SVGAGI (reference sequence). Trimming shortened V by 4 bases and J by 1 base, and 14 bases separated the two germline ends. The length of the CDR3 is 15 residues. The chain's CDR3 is CASSSWTGESYEQYV. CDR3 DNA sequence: TGTGCCAGCAGTTCGTGGACGGGGGAGTCCTACGAGCAGTACGTC.

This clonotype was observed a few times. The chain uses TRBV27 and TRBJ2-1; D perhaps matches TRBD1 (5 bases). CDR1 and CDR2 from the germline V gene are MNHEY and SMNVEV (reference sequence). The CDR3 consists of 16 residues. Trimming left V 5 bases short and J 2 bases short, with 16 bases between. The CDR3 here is CASSPSTDHPYNEQFF. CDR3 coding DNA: TGTGCCAGCAGTCCCTCGACAGACCACCCCTACAATGAGCAGTTCTTC.

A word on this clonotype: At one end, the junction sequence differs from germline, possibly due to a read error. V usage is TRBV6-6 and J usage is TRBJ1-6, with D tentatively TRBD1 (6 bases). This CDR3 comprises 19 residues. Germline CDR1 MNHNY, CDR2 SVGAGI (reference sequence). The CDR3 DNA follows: TGTGCCAGCAGTTACTCGGAACAGGGTGCCAGCTCCTATAATTCACCCCCCCACTTT. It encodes CASSYSEQGASSYNSPPHF.

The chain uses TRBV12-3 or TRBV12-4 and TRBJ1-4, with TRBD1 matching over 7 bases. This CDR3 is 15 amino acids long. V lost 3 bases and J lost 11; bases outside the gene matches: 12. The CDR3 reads CASSFETGVPRKLFF. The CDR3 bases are TGTGCCAGCAGTTTTGAAACAGGGGTACCCAGGAAACTGTTTTTT.

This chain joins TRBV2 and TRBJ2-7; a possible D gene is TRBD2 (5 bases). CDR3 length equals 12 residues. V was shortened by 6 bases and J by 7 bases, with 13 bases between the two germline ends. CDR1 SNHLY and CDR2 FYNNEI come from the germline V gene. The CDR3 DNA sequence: TGTGCCAGCAGCAGCCAGGCGGGTGAGCAGTACGTC. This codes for CASSSQAGEQYV.

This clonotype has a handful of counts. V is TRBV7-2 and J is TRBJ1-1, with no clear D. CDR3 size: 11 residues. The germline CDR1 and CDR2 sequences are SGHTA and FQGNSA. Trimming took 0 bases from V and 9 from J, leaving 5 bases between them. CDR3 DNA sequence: TGTGCCAGCAGCTTAGCGCCTAAAGCTTTCTTT. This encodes CASSLAPKAFF.

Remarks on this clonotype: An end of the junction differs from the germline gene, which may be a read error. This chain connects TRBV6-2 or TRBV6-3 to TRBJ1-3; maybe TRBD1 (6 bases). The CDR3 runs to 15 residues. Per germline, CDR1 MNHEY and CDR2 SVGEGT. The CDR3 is CASVNPGTSAYLFSF. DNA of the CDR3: TGTGCCAGCGTCAACCCGGGGACATCCGCATACCTTTTCTCTTTC.

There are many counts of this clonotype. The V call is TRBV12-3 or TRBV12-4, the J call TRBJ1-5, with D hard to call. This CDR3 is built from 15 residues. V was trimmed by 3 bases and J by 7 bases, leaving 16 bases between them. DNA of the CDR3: TGTGCCAGCAGTTTTGGTCAGGTTGACTCCCAGCCCCAGCATTTT. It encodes CASSFGQVDSQPQHF.

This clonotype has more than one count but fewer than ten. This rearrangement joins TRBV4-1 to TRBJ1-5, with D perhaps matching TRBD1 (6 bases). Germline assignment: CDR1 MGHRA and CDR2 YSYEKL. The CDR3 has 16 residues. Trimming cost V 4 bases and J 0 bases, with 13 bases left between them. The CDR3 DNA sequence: TGCGCCAGCAGCCCGAGGGACACCATTAGCAATCAGCCCCAGCATTTT. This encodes CASSPRDTISNQPQHF.

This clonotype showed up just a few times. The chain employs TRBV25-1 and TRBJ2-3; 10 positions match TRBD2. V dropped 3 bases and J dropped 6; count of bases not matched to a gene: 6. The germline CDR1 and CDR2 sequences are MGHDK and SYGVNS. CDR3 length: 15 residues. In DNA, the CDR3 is TGTGCCAGCAGTGAGAGTCTAGCGGGGGCCGATACGCAGTATTTT. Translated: CASSESLAGADTQYF.

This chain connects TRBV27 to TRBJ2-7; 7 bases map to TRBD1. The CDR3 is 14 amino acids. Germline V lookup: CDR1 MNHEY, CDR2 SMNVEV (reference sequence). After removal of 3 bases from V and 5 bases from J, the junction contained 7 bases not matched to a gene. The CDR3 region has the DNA TGTGCCAGCAGTTTTATCAGGGGGAATGACGAGCAGTACTTC. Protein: CASSFIRGNDEQYF.

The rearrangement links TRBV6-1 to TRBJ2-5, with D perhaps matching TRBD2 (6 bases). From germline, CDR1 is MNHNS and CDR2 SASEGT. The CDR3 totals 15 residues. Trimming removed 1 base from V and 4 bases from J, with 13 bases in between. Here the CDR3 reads CASSEGAGWLETQYF. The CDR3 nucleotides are TGTGCCAGCAGTGAAGGGGCGGGATGGTTAGAGACCCAGTACTTC.

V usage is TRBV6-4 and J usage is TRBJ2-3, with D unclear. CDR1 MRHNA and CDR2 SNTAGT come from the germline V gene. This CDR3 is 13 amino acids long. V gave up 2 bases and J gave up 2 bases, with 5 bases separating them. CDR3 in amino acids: CASSDANTDTQYF. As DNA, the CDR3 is TGTGCCAGCAGTGACGCGAACACAGATACGCAGTATTTT.

The CDR3 DNA follows: TGTGCCAGCAGCCAAGTCGTGCGGGGGCCCCAAGAGACCCAGTACTTC. As protein: CASSQVVRGPQETQYF. V gene TRBV4-2 combines with J gene TRBJ2-5, with a tentative D call TRBD2 (7 bases). The V and J ends lost 1 base and 1 base respectively, with 13 bases between them. This CDR3 contains 16 residues. In germline, CDR1 is LGHNA, CDR2 YNFKEQ.

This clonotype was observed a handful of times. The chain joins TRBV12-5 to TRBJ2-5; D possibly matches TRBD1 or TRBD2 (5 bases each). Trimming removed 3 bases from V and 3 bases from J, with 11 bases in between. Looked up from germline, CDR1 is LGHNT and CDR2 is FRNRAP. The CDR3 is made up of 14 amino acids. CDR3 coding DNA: TGTGCTAGTGGTTTAGCCGGGACGGAAGAGACCCAGTACTTC. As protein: CASGLAGTEETQYF.

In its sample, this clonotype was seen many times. CDR3 sequence (DNA): TGTGCCAGCAGTCAGGGGGTTGGCGAGCAGTACGTC. Translating it yields CASSQGVGEQYV. J is TRBJ2-7 and V is TRBV12-3 or TRBV12-4; 7 nucleotides match TRBD1. CDR3 length: 12 residues. The trim removed 5 bases at V and 6 bases at J, leaving 4 bases unmatched.